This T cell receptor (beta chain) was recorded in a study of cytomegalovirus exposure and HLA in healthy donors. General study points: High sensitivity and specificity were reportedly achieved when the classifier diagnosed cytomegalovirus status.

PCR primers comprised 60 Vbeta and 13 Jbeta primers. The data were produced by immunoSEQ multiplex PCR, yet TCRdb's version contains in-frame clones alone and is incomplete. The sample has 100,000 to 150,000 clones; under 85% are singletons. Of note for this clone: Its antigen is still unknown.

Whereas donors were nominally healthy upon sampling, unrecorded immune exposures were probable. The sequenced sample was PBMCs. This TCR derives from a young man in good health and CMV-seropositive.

The CDR3, as DNA: TGTGCCAGCAGGACACAGGGAAGCGATGAGCAGTTCTTC. Translated, it gives CASRTQGSDEQFF. The V gene is TRBV6-5, the J gene TRBJ2-1, with D tentatively TRBD1 (6 bases). Trimming removed 6 bases from V and 8 bases from J, with 14 bases in between. Germline CDR1 is MNHEY and CDR2 is SVGAGI. The CDR3 is 13 amino acids.